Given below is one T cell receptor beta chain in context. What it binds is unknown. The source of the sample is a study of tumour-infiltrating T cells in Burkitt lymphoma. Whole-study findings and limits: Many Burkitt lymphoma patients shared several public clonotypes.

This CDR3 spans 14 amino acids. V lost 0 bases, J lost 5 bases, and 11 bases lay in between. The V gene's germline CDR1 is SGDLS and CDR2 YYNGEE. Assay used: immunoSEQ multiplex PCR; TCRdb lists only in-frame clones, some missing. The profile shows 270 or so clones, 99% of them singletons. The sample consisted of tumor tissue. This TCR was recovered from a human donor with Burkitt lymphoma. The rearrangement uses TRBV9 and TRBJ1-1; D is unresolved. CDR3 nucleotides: TGTGCCAGCAGCGTAGCCCCCTGGGGTACTGAAGCTTTCTTT. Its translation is CASSVAPWGTEAFF. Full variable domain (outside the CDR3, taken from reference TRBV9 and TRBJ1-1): DSGVTQTPKHLITATGQRVTLRCSPRSGDLSVYWYQQSLDQGLQFLIQYYNGEERAKGNILERFSAQQFPDLHSELNLSSLELGDSALYFCASSVAPWGTEAFFGQGTRLTVV.